What follows are 11 T cell receptor beta chains derived from one specimen sequenced in a study of blood T cell repertoires in COVID-19. Libraries were prepared by immunoSEQ multiplex PCR; TCRdb keeps only in-frame clonotypes and omits some of them. Among approximately 130,000 clones listed, about 87% were seen once. The specimen was peripheral blood. These receptors all stem from a man between 50 and 59 years old with active COVID-19.

The chain is built from TRBV5-4 and TRBJ2-5; D unresolved. CDR3 size: 14 residues. Germline CDR1 SGHNT, CDR2 YYREEE (reference sequence). V was cut by 3 bases and J by 1 base, with 10 bases left in between. The DNA of the CDR3 is TGTGCCAGCAGCTCCTATATAGTCCAAGAGACCCAGTACTTC. Translating gives CASSSYIVQETQYF.

The chain recombines TRBV9 with TRBJ2-5; D is uncertain. This CDR3 comprises 13 residues. With 0 bases removed from V and 1 base from J, the gap between germline ends came to 4 bases. Germline V gene lookup returns CDR1 SGDLS and CDR2 YYNGEE. In DNA, the CDR3 is TGTGCCAGCAGCGTAGCCTTCCAAGAGACCCAGTACTTC. This codes for CASSVAFQETQYF.

The chain joins TRBV20-1 to TRBJ2-5; possible D gene TRBD2, 5 bases. The germline gives CDR1 DFQATT, CDR2 SNEGSKA (reference sequence). This CDR3 spans 11 amino acids. CDR3 region: CSGLERETQYF. The CDR3 DNA reads TGCAGCGGACTCGAGAGGGAGACCCAGTACTTC.

The V call is TRBV7-2, the J call TRBJ1-2; no reliable D call. The CDR3 contains 16 residues. Germline V gives CDR1 SGHTA, CDR2 FQGNSA. V shed 4 bases and J shed 4 bases, with 19 bases lying between them. In DNA, the CDR3 is TGTGCCAGCAGCTACCCAGGTCTTGCAGATCGCTATGGCTACACCTTC. Residues: CASSYPGLADRYGYTF. Supplemented by reference TRBV7-2 and TRBJ1-2, the full variable domain reads GAGVSQSPSNKVTEKGKDVELRCDPISGHTALYWYRQSLGQGLEFLIYFQGNSAPDKSGLPSDRFSAERTGGSVSTLTIQRTQQEDSAVYLCASSYPGLADRYGYTFGSGTRLTVV.

The chain joins TRBV6-2 or TRBV6-3 to TRBJ2-7, with TRBD2 matching 9 bases. The junction had 3 bases not matched to a gene; V was cut back by 4 bases and J by 5 bases. CDR1 and CDR2 from the germline V gene are MNHEY and SVGEGT. The CDR3 loop spans 13 amino acids. The CDR3 DNA sequence: TGTGCCAGCAGTTTAATAGCGGGGGACGAGCAGTACTTC. Protein sequence: CASSLIAGDEQYF.

This clone was counted a single time. This chain connects TRBV7-2 to TRBJ1-2; tentatively, D is TRBD1 (6 bases). Germline CDR1 is SGHTA and CDR2 is FQGNSA. This CDR3 spans 15 amino acids. Trimming removed 1 base from V and 3 bases from J, with 12 bases in between. The CDR3 sequence is CASSLVLTGDYGYTF. CDR3 DNA sequence: TGTGCCAGCAGCTTAGTGCTGACAGGAGACTATGGCTACACCTTC.

The rearrangement joins TRBV6-5 to TRBJ1-1; 7 nucleotides line up with TRBD1. The CDR3 is 13 amino acids. The V gene end was trimmed by 7 bases and the J gene end by 4 bases; junction bases not matched to a gene: 6. Germline V gene data show CDR1 as MNHEY and CDR2 as SVGAGI. CDR3 sequence reads: CASNPRGATEAFF. The CDR3 DNA sequence: TGTGCCAGCAATCCCAGGGGGGCCACTGAAGCTTTCTTT.

CDR3 sequence: CASSQGGGSGYGYTF. The CDR3 DNA follows: TGTGCCAGCAGCCAAGGGGGGGGGTCTGGCTATGGCTACACCTTC. The chain has TRBV3-1 (or the pseudogene TRBV3-2) and TRBJ1-2; perhaps TRBD1 as D (5 bases). Trimming cost V 1 base and J 4 bases, with 13 bases left between them. The CDR3 loop spans 15 amino acids. Germline CDR1 is LGHDT and CDR2 is YNNKEL (reference sequence).

This chain connects TRBV27 to TRBJ1-4, with TRBD1 matching 7 bases. The CDR3 has 15 residues. CDR1 MNHEY and CDR2 SMNVEV come from the germline V gene (reference sequence). The junction had 2 bases not matched to a gene; V was cut back by 2 bases and J by 2 bases. CDR3 residues: CASSLRGLTNEKLFF. CDR3 DNA sequence: TGTGCCAGCAGTTTAAGGGGGCTCACTAATGAAAAACTGTTTTTT.

The rearrangement joins TRBV5-1 to TRBJ1-4; a weak D match, TRBD1 (5 bases). The CDR3 loop spans 13 amino acids. V lost 2 bases to trimming and J lost 8 bases, with 10 bases between them. From germline, CDR1 is SGHRS and CDR2 YFSETQ. The CDR3 here is CASSFQGGEKLFF. In DNA form, the CDR3 reads TGCGCCAGCAGCTTCCAGGGAGGGGAAAAACTGTTTTTT.

This chain uses TRBV7-2 with TRBJ1-1; D is uncertain. Trimming took off 4 bases at V and 3 bases at J, with 3 bases between the two ends. This CDR3 has 11 residues. Germline V gene data show CDR1 as SGHTA and CDR2 as FQGNSA. CDR3 coding DNA: TGTGCCAGCAGCTCTTACACTGAAGCTTTCTTT. This encodes CASSSYTEAFF. The full variable domain, with the rest looked up from reference TRBV7-2 and TRBJ1-1, is GAGVSQSPSNKVTEKGKDVELRCDPISGHTALYWYRQSLGQGLEFLIYFQGNSAPDKSGLPSDRFSAERTGGSVSTLTIQRTQQEDSAVYLCASSSYTEAFFGQGTRLTVV.